This T cell receptor (beta chain) was identified in a study of shared clonotypes between healthy human individuals. V lost 4 bases and J lost 3; bases outside the gene matches: 6. Germline CDR1 is SEHNR and CDR2 is FQNEAQ (reference sequence). This CDR3 is built from 14 residues. In the case of this clone: The antigen is unknown.

Study-level results: The study found roughly 5% of naive CD4 clonotypes shared across four donors.

TCRdb keeps only in-frame clones here, not all; method: immunoSEQ multiplex PCR. The sample shows 2 million to 2.5 million clones, roughly 95% of them seen only once. The rearrangement links TRBV7-9 to TRBJ2-7, with TRBD1 identical over 7 bases. Input material: naive CD4+ T cells sorted from blood. Subset indicated: CD45RA+ positively selected. The clonotype originates from a man younger than 30 in good health. DNA for the CDR3: TGTGCCAGCAGCTCAACAGGGGCAGGCTACGAGCAGTACTTC. Translating gives CASSSTGAGYEQYF.